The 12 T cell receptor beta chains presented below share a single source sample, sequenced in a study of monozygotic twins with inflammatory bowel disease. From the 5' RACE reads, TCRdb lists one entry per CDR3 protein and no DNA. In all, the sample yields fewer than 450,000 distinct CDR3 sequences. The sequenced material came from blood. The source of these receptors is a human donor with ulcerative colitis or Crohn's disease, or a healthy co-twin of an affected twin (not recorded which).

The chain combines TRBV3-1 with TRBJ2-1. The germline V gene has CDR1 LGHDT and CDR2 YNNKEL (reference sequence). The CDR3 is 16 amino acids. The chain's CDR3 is CASSHRDWSSYNEQFF.

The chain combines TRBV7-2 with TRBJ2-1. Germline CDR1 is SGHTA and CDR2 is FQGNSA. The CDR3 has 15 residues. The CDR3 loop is CASSLLAVRVDEQFF.

CDR3: CASKASRDRAYEQYF. J is TRBJ2-7 and V is TRBV7-2; checking the TCRdb D call of TRBD1 is not possible without DNA. CDR1 and CDR2 (germline): SGHTA, FQGNSA. The CDR3 is made up of 15 amino acids. The full variable domain, in which reference TRBV7-2 and TRBJ2-7 provide the parts outside the CDR3, is GAGVSQSPSNKVTEKGKDVELRCDPISGHTALYWYRQSLGQGLEFLIYFQGNSAPDKSGLPSDRFSAERTGGSVSTLTIQRTQQEDSAVYLCASKASRDRAYEQYFGPGTRLTVT.

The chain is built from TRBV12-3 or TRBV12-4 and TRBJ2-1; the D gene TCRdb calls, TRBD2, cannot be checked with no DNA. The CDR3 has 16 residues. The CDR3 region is CASTSGALSSYNEQFF.

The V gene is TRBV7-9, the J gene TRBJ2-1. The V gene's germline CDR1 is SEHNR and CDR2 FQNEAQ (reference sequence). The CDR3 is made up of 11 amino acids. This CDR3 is CASRFANEQFF.

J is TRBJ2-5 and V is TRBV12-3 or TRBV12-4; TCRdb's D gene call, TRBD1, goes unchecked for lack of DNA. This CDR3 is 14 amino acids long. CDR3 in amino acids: CASSERGTQETQYF.

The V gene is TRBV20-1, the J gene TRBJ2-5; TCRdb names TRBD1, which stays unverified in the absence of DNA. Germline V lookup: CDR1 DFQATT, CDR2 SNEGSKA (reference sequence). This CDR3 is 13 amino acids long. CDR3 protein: CSARLGGLETQYF.

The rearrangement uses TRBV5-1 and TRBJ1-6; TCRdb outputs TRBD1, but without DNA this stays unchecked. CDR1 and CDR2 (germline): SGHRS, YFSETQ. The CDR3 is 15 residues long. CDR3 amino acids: CASSLAGGAYSPLHF.

CDR3 sequence reads: CATSDPGGGRSETQYF. The V and J genes are TRBV24-1 and TRBJ2-5; as DNA is missing, the TRBD1 call by TCRdb cannot be tested. The CDR3 contains 16 residues. The germline V gene has CDR1 KGHDR and CDR2 SFDVKD.

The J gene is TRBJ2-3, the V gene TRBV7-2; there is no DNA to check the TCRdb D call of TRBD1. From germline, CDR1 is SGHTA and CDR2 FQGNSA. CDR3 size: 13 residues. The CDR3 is CASSFGATDTQYF. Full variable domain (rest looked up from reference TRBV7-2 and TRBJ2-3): GAGVSQSPSNKVTEKGKDVELRCDPISGHTALYWYRQSLGQGLEFLIYFQGNSAPDKSGLPSDRFSAERTGGSVSTLTIQRTQQEDSAVYLCASSFGATDTQYFGPGTRLTVL.

CDR3 protein: CASSYAGGGTSNYGYTF. The rearrangement joins TRBV6-5 to TRBJ1-2; lacking DNA, the TRBD1 call made by TCRdb goes unchecked. The CDR3 runs to 17 residues. Germline CDR1 and CDR2: MNHEY and SVGAGI.

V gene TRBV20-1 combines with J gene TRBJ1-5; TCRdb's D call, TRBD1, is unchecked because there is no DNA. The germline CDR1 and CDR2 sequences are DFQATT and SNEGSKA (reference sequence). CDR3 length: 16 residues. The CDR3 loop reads CSARAGQGLLNQPQHF.